The 27 T cell receptor beta chains given below trace back to one sample, sequenced in a study of OX40 agonist ivuxolimab in advanced cancers. Clones were read by immunoSEQ multiplex PCR, and TCRdb kept only the in-frame ones, dropping some. The data show tens of thousands of clones, with about four fifths seen just once and approximately 20% held by the top ten. The specimen was CD4+ or CD8+ T cells sorted from blood, collected in a trial of the OX40 agonist ivuxolimab. Every receptor here comes from an adult with an advanced solid tumor such as melanoma, head and neck, liver or kidney cancer.

This rearrangement joins TRBV29-1 to TRBJ2-7; possibly TRBD2 for D (6 bases). From germline, CDR1 is SQVTM and CDR2 ANQGSEA. Trimming removed 7 bases from V and 1 base from J, with 8 bases in between. The CDR3 runs 11 residues. The CDR3 region is CSGGTSYEQYF. The CDR3 DNA follows: TGCAGCGGCGGGACTTCCTACGAGCAGTACTTC.

The gene calls are TRBV30 and TRBJ1-1, with TRBD1 identical over 9 bases. This CDR3 spans 14 amino acids. The V gene's germline CDR1 is GTSNPN and CDR2 SVGIG (reference sequence). Losses at the gene ends were 5 bases for V and 2 bases for J; bases not matched to a gene: 6. CDR3 sequence reads: CAWATGQGNTEAFF. CDR3 DNA: TGTGCCTGGGCCACGGGACAGGGAAACACTGAAGCTTTCTTT.

This chain links TRBV6-5 with TRBJ1-5, with unresolved D. The germline gives CDR1 MNHEY, CDR2 SVGAGI. V shed 5 bases and J shed 1 base, with 12 bases lying between them. The CDR3 spans 15 residues. For the CDR3, the DNA is TGTGCCAGCAGTCCTTACCAGGAGAGCAATCAGCCCCAGCATTTT. It encodes CASSPYQESNQPQHF.

The rearrangement joins TRBV6-5 to TRBJ2-1; D is unclear. The germline V and J ends were trimmed by 2 bases and 0 bases, with 5 bases remaining between them. This CDR3 comprises 14 residues. In germline, CDR1 is MNHEY, CDR2 SVGAGI. This CDR3 is CASSYVFSYNEQFF. CDR3 DNA sequence: TGTGCCAGCAGTTACGTGTTCTCCTACAATGAGCAGTTCTTC.

This clone was recorded once. The chain couples TRBV4-1 to TRBJ2-5, with D possibly matching TRBD2 (5 bases). Germline V gives CDR1 MGHRA, CDR2 YSYEKL. V gave up 4 bases and J gave up 0 bases, with 12 bases separating them. This CDR3 has 15 residues. CDR3 sequence reads: CASSLGLDDQETQYF. The CDR3 DNA reads TGCGCCAGCAGCCTTGGACTCGACGACCAAGAGACCCAGTACTTC.

The rearrangement links TRBV30 to TRBJ2-7, with TRBD2 as a possible D gene (7 bases). Looked up from germline, CDR1 is GTSNPN and CDR2 is SVGIG (reference sequence). The CDR3 loop spans 11 amino acids. The V end lost 6 bases, the J end lost 9 bases, and 15 bases lay between the germline ends. The CDR3 region is CACRGGGGQYF. Written as DNA, the CDR3 is TGTGCCTGCCGAGGCGGGGGCGGGCAGTACTTC.

Here the CDR3 reads CASSGTLYQPQHF. The CDR3 nucleotides are TGTGCCAGCAGTGGGACATTGTATCAGCCCCAGCATTTT. The rearrangement joins TRBV6-1 to TRBJ1-5, with D perhaps matching TRBD1 (5 bases). This CDR3 has 13 amino acids. V lost 4 bases, J lost 5 bases, and 9 bases lay in between. The V gene's germline CDR1 is MNHNS and CDR2 SASEGT.

This rearrangement joins TRBV2 to TRBJ2-5; D is uncertain. V was pared by 6 bases and J by 4 bases, with 9 bases between. The CDR3 spans 12 residues. CDR1 and CDR2 (germline): SNHLY, FYNNEI. In nucleotides, the CDR3 is TGTGCCAGCAGGTCCACGAGAGAGACCCAGTACTTC. It translates to CASRSTRETQYF.

This chain links TRBV9 with TRBJ2-7; D is possibly TRBD1 or TRBD2 (6 bases each). The CDR3 runs to 14 residues. Trimming removed 3 bases from V and 2 bases from J, with 12 bases in between. Per germline, CDR1 SGDLS and CDR2 YYNGEE. CDR3 in DNA: TGTGCCAGCAGCGCCGAGGAGGGGGCCTACGAGCAGTACTTC. It codes for CASSAEEGAYEQYF.

This clone has just one count. This rearrangement joins TRBV5-6 to TRBJ2-7; 10 bases are shared with TRBD2. The CDR3 is 15 residues long. The V gene's germline CDR1 is SGHDT and CDR2 YYEEEE. The ends lost 0 bases at V and 3 bases at J; junction bases unmatched: 3. CDR3 in amino acids: CASSLVTSGVYEQYF. Here the CDR3 DNA reads TGTGCCAGCAGCTTGGTAACTAGCGGGGTCTACGAGCAGTACTTC. The full variable domain, completed using reference TRBV5-6 and TRBJ2-7, is DAGVTQSPTHLIKTRGQQVTLRCSPKSGHDTVSWYQQALGQGPQFIFQYYEEEERQRGNFPDRFSGHQFPNYSSELNVNALLLGDSALYLCASSLVTSGVYEQYFGPGTRLTVT.

This clone was observed a handful of times. V usage is TRBV7-2 and J usage is TRBJ1-5; D gene unclear. From germline, CDR1 is SGHTA and CDR2 FQGNSA. This CDR3 spans 13 amino acids. V was shortened by 1 base and J by 3 bases, with 4 bases between the two germline ends. The CDR3 reads CASSLGLNQPQHF. The DNA for the CDR3 is TGTGCCAGCAGCTTAGGGCTCAATCAGCCCCAGCATTTT.

The rearrangement joins TRBV10-3 to TRBJ2-7, with TRBD1 matching 10 bases. The CDR3 runs to 15 residues. Germline V lookup: CDR1 ENHRY, CDR2 SYGVKD. Unmatched junction bases numbered 11, after V lost 10 bases and J lost 2 bases. In DNA form, the CDR3 reads TGTGCCACCGCCGGGACAGGGGAGACGACCTACGAGCAGTACTTC. Protein product: CATAGTGETTYEQYF.

V gene TRBV6-1 combines with J gene TRBJ2-7; the D is unclear. Looked up from germline, CDR1 is MNHNS and CDR2 is SASEGT. The V end was cut by 1 base, the J end by 5 bases, with 18 bases between. The CDR3 spans 16 residues. CDR3 coding DNA: TGTGCCAGCAGTGAAGAGGGTGGCACCCGAGCCGACGAGCAGTACTTC. This codes for CASSEEGGTRADEQYF.

The chain joins TRBV6-5 to TRBJ2-7, with a tentative D call TRBD1 (6 bases). V was cut by 4 bases and J by 3 bases, with 7 bases left in between. The CDR3 runs 12 residues. CDR1 MNHEY and CDR2 SVGAGI come from the germline V gene. CDR3: CASSSTGYEQYF. CDR3 bases: TGTGCCAGCAGTTCGACAGGCTACGAGCAGTACTTC.

This chain uses TRBV9 with TRBJ2-7, with 10 bases fitting TRBD1. The CDR3 loop spans 14 amino acids. The germline V gene encodes CDR1 SGDLS and CDR2 YYNGEE. The V gene end was trimmed by 4 bases and the J gene end by 5 bases; junction bases not matched to a gene: 6. CDR3 DNA: TGTGCCAGCAGCCCTGGGGGGACAGGGGACGAGCAGTACTTC. It translates to CASSPGGTGDEQYF. Filled out from reference TRBV9 and TRBJ2-7, the complete variable domain reads DSGVTQTPKHLITATGQRVTLRCSPRSGDLSVYWYQQSLDQGLQFLIQYYNGEERAKGNILERFSAQQFPDLHSELNLSSLELGDSALYFCASSPGGTGDEQYFGPGTRLTVT.

V gene TRBV11-2 combines with J gene TRBJ2-2, with 7 bases matching TRBD1. The V gene's germline CDR1 is SGHAT and CDR2 FQNNGV. V shed 1 base, J shed 5 bases, and the junction held 7 bases outside the gene matches. The CDR3 extends over 16 amino acids. The CDR3 here is CASSLGRQGITGELFF. The CDR3 region has the DNA TGTGCCAGCAGCTTAGGACGACAGGGAATAACCGGGGAGCTGTTTTTT.

V usage is TRBV6-1 and J usage is TRBJ2-2; 12 bases are shared with TRBD2. CDR3 length equals 18 residues. V was clipped by 4 bases and J by 0 bases; unmatched bases: 6. The germline gives CDR1 MNHNS, CDR2 SASEGT. CDR3 nucleotide sequence: TGTGCCAGCAGTGTGTGGACTAGCGGGATGACGAACACCGGGGAGCTGTTTTTT. It is translated as CASSVWTSGMTNTGELFF.

The V and J genes are TRBV6-5 and TRBJ2-1, with D possibly called TRBD1 or TRBD2 (5 bases each). V was clipped by 11 bases and J by 11 bases, with 13 bases between them. The CDR3 sequence is 10 residues long. CDR1 is MNHEY and CDR2 is SVGAGI in the germline V gene. The CDR3 protein is CAAGAAKQFF. CDR3 nucleotides: TGTGCCGCCGGGGCGGCGAAGCAGTTCTTC.

This sequence joins TRBV2 and TRBJ1-5; TRBD1 agrees at 9 bases. Trimming removed 2 bases from V and 9 bases from J; junction bases left unmatched: 8. CDR1 and CDR2 (germline): SNHLY, FYNNEI. This CDR3 is built from 15 residues. In DNA, the CDR3 is TGTGCCAGCAGTGAACAAAGACAGGGGGGTCGGCCCCAGCATTTT. Its translation is CASSEQRQGGRPQHF.

The chain uses TRBV11-2 and TRBJ2-7; D not certain. Trimming shortened V by 0 bases and J by 3 bases, and 9 bases separated the two germline ends. Germline CDR1 reads SGHAT; CDR2 reads FQNNGV. The CDR3 is made up of 14 amino acids. The CDR3 reads CASSLEQYHYEQYF. The CDR3 DNA is TGTGCCAGCAGCTTAGAACAGTACCACTACGAGCAGTACTTC.

The chain links TRBV5-5 to TRBJ2-1, with D possibly TRBD2 on 5 matching bases. The CDR3 loop spans 15 amino acids. Per the germline V gene, CDR1 is SGHKS and CDR2 is YYEKEE (reference sequence). V gave up 2 bases and J gave up 5 bases, with 14 bases separating them. The CDR3 DNA is TGTGCCAGCAGCTTAATGAGAGAGGGAAACAATGAGCAGTTCTTC. Translated: CASSLMREGNNEQFF. Filled out from reference TRBV5-5 and TRBJ2-1, the complete variable domain reads DAGVTQSPTHLIKTRGQQVTLRCSPISGHKSVSWYQQVLGQGPQFIFQYYEKEERGRGNFPDRFSARQFPNYSSELNVNALLLGDSALYLCASSLMREGNNEQFFGPGTRLTVL.

The chain uses TRBV7-3 and TRBJ2-4, with a weak D call TRBD2 (6 bases). The CDR3 length is 12 residues. The V gene lost 3 bases and the J gene lost 6 bases, with 6 bases spanning the gap. Germline V gives CDR1 SGHTA, CDR2 FQGTGA. The CDR3 DNA is TGTGCCAGCAGCTTGGGGGGAAACATTCAGTACTTC. Translating it yields CASSLGGNIQYF.

The J gene is TRBJ2-6, the V gene TRBV4-1; D gene uncertain. With 4 bases removed from V and 0 bases from J, the gap between germline ends came to 7 bases. This CDR3 spans 15 amino acids. Per germline, CDR1 MGHRA and CDR2 YSYEKL. CDR3 loop: CASSLTSSGANVLTF. CDR3 nucleotide sequence: TGCGCCAGCAGCCTGACCTCCTCTGGGGCCAACGTCCTGACTTTC.

The chain links TRBV19 to TRBJ1-5, with D hard to call. Looked up from germline, CDR1 is LNHDA and CDR2 is SQIVND (reference sequence). The CDR3 runs to 16 residues. V was clipped by 6 bases and J by 0 bases, with 15 bases between them. The CDR3 sequence: CASRVRSTFSNQPQHF. The CDR3 bases are TGTGCCAGTAGAGTCAGGTCGACTTTTAGCAATCAGCCCCAGCATTTT.

This chain uses TRBV2 with TRBJ1-1, with a tentative D call TRBD1 (6 bases). The CDR3 length is 13 residues. Trimming removed 5 bases from V and 4 bases from J, with 11 bases in between. Germline loops: CDR1 SNHLY, CDR2 FYNNEI. CDR3 in DNA: TGTGCCAGCAGTCTCAGGGGCCGCACTGAAGCTTTCTTT. Amino acids: CASSLRGRTEAFF.

The rearrangement joins TRBV7-9 to TRBJ2-7; 9 bases are a match to TRBD1. With V trimmed by 2 bases and J by 7 bases, 15 bases remained unmatched. CDR3 length: 17 residues. The V gene's germline CDR1 is SEHNR and CDR2 FQNEAQ (reference sequence). CDR3 nucleotides: TGTGCCAGCAGCTTAACAGTCTCGGGACAGGGTCGTGATGAGCAGTACTTC. Translated, it gives CASSLTVSGQGRDEQYF.

The V gene is TRBV28, the J gene TRBJ1-3, with no clear D. Germline CDR1 and CDR2: MDHEN and SYDVKM. The CDR3 spans 15 residues. V dropped 5 bases and J dropped 0 bases, with 11 bases sitting between them. CDR3 protein: CASSPLGFSGNTIYF. CDR3 in DNA: TGTGCCAGCAGTCCCCTTGGCTTCTCTGGAAACACCATATATTTT.